The 3 T cell receptor beta chains presented below share a single source sample, sequenced in a study of cytomegalovirus exposure and HLA in healthy donors. The repertoire was sequenced with immunoSEQ multiplex PCR; TCRdb's copy has only in-frame clones and lacks some. The profile shows about 240,000 clones, just under 90% of them singletons. What was sequenced was PBMCs. The receptors shown here come from a man in his late teens or twenties in good health and CMV-seronegative.

The chain uses TRBV28 and TRBJ2-3, with 12 bases lining up with TRBD2. The CDR3 length is 15 residues. Germline V gene lookup returns CDR1 MDHEN and CDR2 SYDVKM. V was clipped by 3 bases and J by 5 bases; unmatched bases: 3. DNA of the CDR3: TGTGCCAGCAGTTTTGGGGGACTAGCGGGAGATACGCAGTATTTT. It encodes CASSFGGLAGDTQYF.

The genes are TRBV28 and TRBJ2-7; TRBD2 might be the D (8 bases). The V end lost 7 bases, the J end lost 6 bases, and 25 bases lay between the germline ends. From germline, CDR1 is MDHEN and CDR2 SYDVKM. CDR3 length equals 16 residues. CDR3 bases: TGTGCCAGCAACCCTCCCGGGAGGGGGCAAGTCCTCGAGCAGTACTTC. This codes for CASNPPGRGQVLEQYF. Full variable domain (rest looked up from reference TRBV28 and TRBJ2-7): DVKVTQSSRYLVKRTGEKVFLECVQDMDHENMFWYRQDPGLGLRLIYFSYDVKMKEKGDIPEGYSVSREKKERFSLILESASTNQTSMYLCASNPPGRGQVLEQYFGPGTRLTVT.

V usage is TRBV27 and J usage is TRBJ2-7; D may be TRBD2 (6 bases). Trimming took off 10 bases at V and 3 bases at J, with 10 bases between the two ends. The CDR3 is 11 amino acids. Germline-derived CDR1 and CDR2 are MNHEY and SMNVEV (reference sequence). The CDR3 nucleotides read TGTGCCACCGGGGACTTCTACGAGCAGTACTTC. Translating gives CATGDFYEQYF.